A selection of T cell receptor beta chains follows, all from one sample in a study of blood T cell repertoires in COVID-19. Using immunoSEQ multiplex PCR, the repertoire was profiled, and TCRdb retains in-frame clones only, with some absent. The sample lists about 400,000 clones; about 90% were seen once. The material sequenced was PBMCs or T cells enriched from blood (not recorded which). The receptor set was obtained from a woman aged 25-40 years who had recovered from COVID-19. Both conserved end residues are part of each CDR3. A D gene is named only where the DNA matches it firmly. Size values are once, few and many counts, or a class for expanded clones, and some rows have none.

>NA|NA|TRBJ1-2|TRBV5-1
TGCGCCAGCAGCTTGGACAGGGTTGAGAACGGCTATGGCTACACCTTC
CASSLDRVENGYGYTF
>NA|NA|TRBJ2-3|TRBV7-9
TGTGCCAGCAGTCGGGATACGCAGTATTTT
CASSRDTQYF
>once|TRBD1|TRBJ1-2|TRBV5-1
TGCGCCAGCAGCTTGGCCAGAACTACCGGGACAGGGTACTATGGCTACACCTTC
CASSLARTTGTGYYGYTF
>NA|TRBD1|TRBJ1-1|TRBV29-1
TGCAGCGTCGGACAGGGGAAAGTTGGGGGCACTGAAGCTTTCTTT
CSVGQGKVGGTEAFF
>few|NA|TRBJ1-1|TRBV11-3
TGTGCCAGCAGTAAGGGGTTCTCGAACACTGAAGCTTTCTTT
CASSKGFSNTEAFF
>NA|TRBD1|TRBJ2-7|TRBV29-1
TGCAGCGCTTGGGGACAGGGGTTAGGCGAGCAGTACTTC
CSAWGQGLGEQYF
>NA|TRBD2|TRBJ2-7|TRBV5-1
TGCGCCAGCAGCTCGGGGCTAGCGGGAGTGGGGGAGCAGTACTTC
CASSSGLAGVGEQYF
>NA|TRBD1|TRBJ2-7|TRBV11-2
TGTGCCAGCAGCACCGGACAGGGTGGGGTGAACGAGCAGTACTTC
CASSTGQGGVNEQYF
>NA|TRBD2|TRBJ2-7|TRBV27
TGTGCCAGCAGTTTATGGGTTTCTAGCGGGAGGGTCTCCTACGAGCAGTACTTC
CASSLWVSSGRVSYEQYF
>NA|TRBD2|TRBJ2-7|TRBV28
TGTGCCAGCAGTTTGGCCAGCGGGACTGGGGAGCAGTACTTC
CASSLASGTGEQYF
>NA|TRBD2|TRBJ2-7|TRBV6-5
TGTGCCAGCAGCCCACTCGGCGGGAGTTCCTACGAGCAGTACTTC
CASSPLGGSSYEQYF
>NA|TRBD1|TRBJ1-2|TRBV18
TGTGCCAGCTCACCACCGGGAGACAGGGGAGGCTACACCTTC
CASSPPGDRGGYTF
>NA|NA|TRBJ2-3|TRBV6-5
TGTGCCAGCAGTTATGCGACAGGCACAGATACGCAGTATTTT
CASSYATGTDTQYF
>NA|TRBD2|TRBJ2-3|TRBV5-5
TGTGCCAGCAGCGCGCGTCGGACTAGCGGGGCTCCTACAGATACGCAGTATTTT
CASSARRTSGAPTDTQYF
>NA|NA|TRBJ1-2|TRBV6-5
TGTCATCAAGCCCCGAGACAGGACGGCTATGGCTACACCTTC
CHQAPRQDGYGYTF
>NA|TRBD1|TRBJ2-1|TRBV6-5
TGTGCCAGCAGTAAAACAGGGGGTCGCGATGAGCAGTTCTTC
CASSKTGGRDEQFF
>NA|NA|TRBJ1-2|TRBV19
TGTGCCAGTAGTACCGATGACAGGTCTACCTATGGCTACACCTTC
CASSTDDRSTYGYTF
>NA|NA|TRBJ2-5|TRBV12-5
TGTGCTAGTGGTTTATCGGTTGTAGAGACCCAGTACTTC
CASGLSVVETQYF
>NA|NA|TRBJ1-3|TRBV4-1
TGCGCCAGCAGCCAAGGGCAGGGTCCCCGTTACTCTGGAAACACCATATATTTT
CASSQGQGPRYSGNTIYF
>NA|TRBD2|TRBJ2-1|TRBV24-1
TGTGCCACCTCGGGAGGAAAGGGCGCCTACAATGAGCAGTTCTTC
CATSGGKGAYNEQFF
>NA|NA|TRBJ1-1|TRBV3-1/TRBV3-2
TGTGCCAGCAGCCAAGGAGGCCTTCCGGCTTTCTTT
CASSQGGLPAFF
>NA|NA|TRBJ2-3|TRBV7-3
TGTGCCAGCAGCGTAGCCAGGCTGGGGGCTAGCGGTAGCACAGATACGCAGTATTTT
CASSVARLGASGSTDTQYF
>NA|TRBD1|TRBJ1-2|TRBV9
TGTGCCAGCAGCGACCACCCGGACAGGGCGGGTTTTGATACTATCTATGGCTACACCTTC
CASSDHPDRAGFDTIYGYTF
>NA|NA|TRBJ1-1|TRBV5-1
TGCGCCAGCAGCTTCCAGGGGTCGACCGAAGCTTTCTTT
CASSFQGSTEAFF
>NA|NA|TRBJ2-7|TRBV6-2/TRBV6-3
TGTGCCAGCAGTTCCAACGAGCAGTACTTC
CASSSNEQYF
>NA|NA|TRBJ1-1|TRBV5-1
TGCGCCAGCAGCCCAGGAAGTGGTAGCGGTCCTGAAGCTTTCTTT
CASSPGSGSGPEAFF
>once|NA|TRBJ2-3|TRBV6-5
TGTGCCAGCAGTATCCCGGTTTGGGCTACAGATACGCAGTATTTT
CASSIPVWATDTQYF
>NA|TRBD1|TRBJ2-7|TRBV7-2
TGTGCCAGCAGCATCCGGGACAGTTTCTACGAGCAGTACTTC
CASSIRDSFYEQYF
>NA|NA|TRBJ2-7|TRBV9
TGTGCCAGCAGCGTTGAGACTAGTCCCTACGAGCAGTACTTC
CASSVETSPYEQYF
>once|TRBD1|TRBJ1-6|TRBV19
TGTGCCAGCAACAGGGGGATTAGCGATTCACCCCTCCACTTT
CASNRGISDSPLHF
>NA|NA|TRBJ2-1|TRBV5-1
TGCGCCAGCAGCTTCCCTGGGACTCAAAACTACTACAATGAGCAGTTCTTC
CASSFPGTQNYYNEQFF
>NA|NA|TRBJ1-4|TRBV5-4
TGTGCCAGCAGCCAAGACCCCGGGGATGAAAAACTGTTTTTT
CASSQDPGDEKLFF
>NA|NA|TRBJ1-2|TRBV6-5
TGTGCCAGCAGTTACACCGACAGCTATGGCTACACCTTC
CASSYTDSYGYTF
>once|TRBD1|TRBJ2-1|TRBV4-1
TGCGCCAGCAGCCTCCTAACCGGGACAGTCTACAATGAGCAGTTCTTC
CASSLLTGTVYNEQFF
>few|NA|TRBJ1-5|TRBV30
TGTGCCTGGAGTATATACAGCAGTCCCAATCAGCCCCAGCATTTT
CAWSIYSSPNQPQHF
>NA|TRBD2|TRBJ2-1|TRBV5-6
TGTGCCAGCAGCGCCTATAGCGGGATGTCCTACAATGAGCAGTTCTTC
CASSAYSGMSYNEQFF
>NA|TRBD2|TRBJ2-7|TRBV28
TGTGCCAGCAGTTTCCTTGTTACTATTAGCGGGAGACTCTCCTACGAGCAGTACTTC
CASSFLVTISGRLSYEQYF
>NA|TRBD2|TRBJ2-3|TRBV9
TGTGCCAGCAGCGTCGGGGGGGCCGTGACAGATACGCAGTATTTT
CASSVGGAVTDTQYF
>few|NA|TRBJ2-7|TRBV28
TGTGCCAGCACCATAGGGGACTACGAGCAGTACTTC
CASTIGDYEQYF
>NA|NA|TRBJ2-1|TRBV7-2
TGTGCCAGCAGCTTAAATGGAGCAATGGAGTTGTTCTTC
CASSLNGAMELFF
>NA|NA|TRBJ2-4|TRBV19
TGTGCCAGTAGTATTTTACCCGGGACTCAAAACATTCAGTACTTC
CASSILPGTQNIQYF
>NA|NA|TRBJ1-5|TRBV28
TGTGCCAGCGCTCCAGGAAATCAGCCCCAGCATTTT
CASAPGNQPQHF
>NA|NA|TRBJ1-5|TRBV19
TGTGCCAGTAGCCCCTCGGTTAAGAGCCAGGCCCAGCATTTT
CASSPSVKSQAQHF
>NA|NA|TRBJ1-2|TRBV27
TGTGCCAGCAGGTCTCCGGGACTACAAAATACCGGCTACACCTTC
CASRSPGLQNTGYTF
>NA|TRBD1|TRBJ2-3|TRBV7-9
TGTGCCAGCAGACCGACAGGGCTGTATATTGGGGATACGCAGTATTTT
CASRPTGLYIGDTQYF
>NA|TRBD2|TRBJ2-4|TRBV11-2
TGTGCCAGCAGCTTAGGGACTAGCGATCCGTGGTGGGCCAAAAACATTCAGTACTTC
CASSLGTSDPWWAKNIQYF
>few|TRBD2|TRBJ2-1|TRBV15
TGTGCCACCAGCGGACTAGCACCGGAGCAGTTCTTC
CATSGLAPEQFF
>NA|TRBD1|TRBJ1-1|TRBV28
TGTGCCAGCAGTCCTGGACAGGGGACTGAAGCTTTCTTT
CASSPGQGTEAFF
>NA|NA|TRBJ2-7|TRBV21-1
TGTGCCAGCAGCAAAGTAAGGCTAGCGGGAGAGCAGTACTTC
CASSKVRLAGEQYF
>NA|NA|TRBJ2-5|TRBV5-1
TGCGCCAGCAGCTCGCAGTCGGAGACCCAGTACTTC
CASSSQSETQYF
>NA|NA|TRBJ1-6|TRBV6-2/TRBV6-3
TGTGCCAGCAGCAGCAACAGTGTAAATTCACCCCTCCACTTT
CASSSNSVNSPLHF
>NA|TRBD1|TRBJ1-5|TRBV30
TGTGCCTGGAGCCCACCCCGGACAGGGAGGAGCAATCAGCCCCAGCATTTT
CAWSPPRTGRSNQPQHF
>NA|TRBD2|TRBJ2-5|TRBV11-2
TGTGCCAGCAACCGACTAGCGCAAGAGACCCAGTACTTC
CASNRLAQETQYF
>NA|TRBD2|TRBJ2-3|TRBV19
TGTGCCAGTAGTATGCTAGCGGTAAGCACAGATACGCAGTATTTT
CASSMLAVSTDTQYF
>once|NA|TRBJ1-2|TRBV19
TGTGCCAGTAGATCGGACTTAGCTAACTATGGCTACACCTTC
CASRSDLANYGYTF
>NA|TRBD1|TRBJ1-2|TRBV7-9
TGTGCCAGCAGCCCTACAGGGGTCACGAGGTATGGCTACACCTTC
CASSPTGVTRYGYTF
>NA|NA|TRBJ2-1|TRBV3-1/TRBV3-2
TGTGCCAGCAGCCAAGTTGGGGAGCTGTTCTTC
CASSQVGELFF
>NA|NA|TRBJ2-7|TRBV19
TGTGCCAGTAGCCCGGGACAAAACTACGAGCAGTACTTC
CASSPGQNYEQYF
>NA|TRBD1|TRBJ1-1|TRBV7-9
TGTGCCAGCCAGGGGGAAAACACTGAAGCTTTCTTT
CASQGENTEAFF